The 13 T cell receptor beta chains given below trace back to one sample, sequenced in a study of T cell changes during pregnancy in multiple sclerosis. TCRdb's copy holds only in-frame clones and misses some; the assay was immunoSEQ multiplex PCR. The repertoire holds 65,000 to 85,000 clones, with about nine tenths as singletons. Here the sequenced sample was CD4+ T cells from peripheral blood mononuclear cells, taken after pregnancy. These receptors all stem from a female donor with multiple sclerosis, enrolled in a pregnancy study.

The rearrangement joins TRBV27 to TRBJ2-1, with D possibly TRBD1 on 5 matching bases. CDR1 and CDR2 (germline): MNHEY, SMNVEV (reference sequence). This CDR3 contains 13 residues. V was cut by 4 bases and J by 8 bases, with 12 bases left in between. The DNA for the CDR3 is TGTGCCAGCAGTTCCCAGGGTAGGGATGAGCAGTTCTTC. Amino acids: CASSSQGRDEQFF.

The J gene is TRBJ2-7, the V gene TRBV6-5; 9 bases are a match to TRBD2. Germline V gene lookup returns CDR1 MNHEY and CDR2 SVGAGI. The ends lost 5 bases at V and 5 bases at J; junction bases unmatched: 7. This CDR3 has 14 amino acids. The CDR3 nucleotides are TGTGCCAGCAGTGCTAGCGGGGTGAGGAACGAGCAGTACTTC. This sequence encodes CASSASGVRNEQYF.

This rearrangement joins TRBV9 to TRBJ2-2; 10 nucleotides match TRBD2. The CDR3 sequence is 19 residues long. The V gene's germline CDR1 is SGDLS and CDR2 YYNGEE. V was clipped by 6 bases and J by 5 bases; unmatched bases: 19. The CDR3 bases are TGTGCCAGCAATCGACTAGCGGGCGGCCCAGGCGGGCGGACCGGGGAGCTGTTTTTT. It specifies CASNRLAGGPGGRTGELFF.

The chain carries TRBV11-3 and TRBJ2-1; TRBD1 is a possible D gene (7 bases). Trimming removed 4 bases at V and 8 bases at J, with 15 bases between. Per the germline V gene, CDR1 is SGHNT and CDR2 is YENEEA. The CDR3 has 14 residues. CDR3 region: CASSSRQGLDEQFF. CDR3 nucleotide sequence: TGTGCCAGCAGCTCACGACAGGGACTGGATGAGCAGTTCTTC.

The chain joins TRBV7-7 to TRBJ2-2, with TRBD1 identical over 7 bases. The CDR3 is 14 residues long. J was trimmed by 5 bases and V by 5 bases; bases with no gene match: 5. In germline, CDR1 is SSHAT, CDR2 FNYEAQ (reference sequence). CDR3 sequence (DNA): TGTGCCAGCAGCCGGGACAGAGAAACCGGGGAGCTGTTTTTT. It translates to CASSRDRETGELFF.

V gene TRBV19 combines with J gene TRBJ1-5, with TRBD1 identical over 10 bases. V gave up 4 bases and J gave up 8 bases; unmatched junction bases: 8. Germline CDR1 is LNHDA and CDR2 is SQIVND (reference sequence). This CDR3 is 15 amino acids long. For the CDR3, the DNA is TGTGCCAGTAGTAAACCGGGACAGGGGACGGAGCCCCAGCATTTT. Translating gives CASSKPGQGTEPQHF.

V usage is TRBV30 and J usage is TRBJ2-1; 7 nucleotides match TRBD2. The germline V gene has CDR1 GTSNPN and CDR2 SVGIG (reference sequence). The trim removed 2 bases at V and 5 bases at J, leaving 9 bases unmatched. The CDR3 sequence is 15 residues long. The CDR3: CAWSYGLGGHNEQFF. As DNA, the CDR3 is TGTGCCTGGAGTTACGGACTAGGAGGTCACAATGAGCAGTTCTTC.

The CDR3: CASRYSGGWGQPQHF. DNA for the CDR3: TGTGCCAGCAGATATTCAGGGGGCTGGGGACAGCCCCAGCATTTT. The chain uses TRBV27 and TRBJ1-5; TRBD1 matches 8 bases. J was trimmed by 7 bases and V by 6 bases; bases with no gene match: 11. The CDR3 sequence is 15 residues long. Germline V gene lookup returns CDR1 MNHEY and CDR2 SMNVEV (reference sequence).

V is TRBV19 and J is TRBJ2-7, with 7 nucleotides matching TRBD2. The ends lost 0 bases at V and 1 base at J; junction bases unmatched: 6. The CDR3 sequence is 16 residues long. CDR1 is LNHDA, CDR2 SQIVND, per germline (reference sequence). CDR3 nucleotide sequence: TGTGCCAGTAGTATAGATTTCGGCGGGAGTTCCTACGAGCAGTACTTC. It encodes CASSIDFGGSSYEQYF.

The V and J genes are TRBV28 and TRBJ1-4; D not certain. Germline CDR1 is MDHEN and CDR2 is SYDVKM. V was shortened by 5 bases and J by 13 bases, with 17 bases between the two germline ends. The CDR3 sequence is 13 residues long. The CDR3 coding sequence is TGTGCCAGCAGTGGGAGACCGGGAGGAACACTGTTTTTT. It is translated as CASSGRPGGTLFF.

The V and J genes are TRBV15 and TRBJ1-6; D ambiguous. Looked up from germline, CDR1 is LNHNV and CDR2 is YYDKDF (reference sequence). The CDR3 covers 15 residues. Deletions cut 0 bases from V and 7 bases from J, with 10 bases between. The CDR3 DNA reads TGTGCCACCAGCAGAGATGGGAGTCCAAATTCACCCCTCCACTTT. Translation: CATSRDGSPNSPLHF.

The gene calls are TRBV7-9 and TRBJ2-5; D unclear. V dropped 2 bases and J dropped 11 bases, with 9 bases sitting between them. Germline lookup yields CDR1 SEHNR and CDR2 FQNEAQ (reference sequence). CDR3 length: 11 amino acids. The CDR3, as DNA: TGTGCCAGCAGCTTAATTGGAGAGCAGTACTTC. Translated, it gives CASSLIGEQYF.

The chain recombines TRBV5-1 with TRBJ2-5, with 7 bases identical to TRBD2. CDR3 length equals 16 residues. The germline CDR1 and CDR2 sequences are SGHRS and YFSETQ. Germline trimming cut 0 bases from V and 5 bases from J; bases unmatched to any gene: 10. Here the CDR3 DNA reads TGCGCCAGCAGCTTGGACGCAGGACCCGGGGGGGAGACCCAGTACTTC. Protein: CASSLDAGPGGETQYF.